The entry that follows covers one T cell receptor beta chain sequence. Its antigen remains unknown. This sample is drawn from a study of cytomegalovirus exposure and HLA in healthy donors. Across the study: Later, an analysis reported that the 130 or so validation repertoires had used the same platform as the 666 first-cohort repertoires.

CDR3 size: 14 residues. V gave up 5 bases and J gave up 0 bases, with 10 bases separating them. CDR1 is LNHDA and CDR2 is SQIVND in the germline V gene (reference sequence). The donors were part of the approximately 130-subject validation cohort, which stood apart from the 666-subject first cohort. General observations from the study: Cytomegalovirus-associated TCR beta chains were listed, numbering under 200.

The repertoire was sequenced with immunoSEQ multiplex PCR; TCRdb's copy has only in-frame clones and lacks some. In the table there are fewer than 200,000 clones, 85% to 90% of which are singletons. The sequence derives from a man in his late teens or twenties in good health and CMV-seropositive. The V gene is TRBV19, the J gene TRBJ1-2, with D hard to call. Material: PBMCs. The CDR3 reads CASSHRGANYGYTF. In nucleotides, the CDR3 is TGTGCCAGTAGTCACCGAGGTGCTAACTATGGCTACACCTTC.